The rows below give T cell receptor beta chains drawn from one sample of a study of blood T cells in healthy people across ages. TCRdb recomputed calls from the 5' RACE reads with MiXCR, one row per CDR3 protein. The sample has roughly 500,000 distinct CDR3 sequences; 27% are singletons. The sequenced material came from blood. The receptors here all came from a woman aged 65 to 85 in good health. CDR3s include the opening cysteine and the closing phenylalanine or tryptophan. The order of the fields is V gene, clone size, J gene, D gene, CDR3 protein, CDR3 DNA. D genes are given only for firm matches. Clone size is given for some rows only: seen once, a few or many times, or a class if the clone is expanded.

v_gene: TRBV10-3; abundance: -; j_gene: TRBJ2-3; d_gene: -; CDR3aa: CAITATGTDTQYF; CDR3nt: TGTGCCATCACCGCAACAGGGACAGATACGCAGTATTTT
v_gene: TRBV7-8; abundance: few; j_gene: TRBJ2-5; d_gene: -; CDR3aa: CASSPWSSLETQYF; CDR3nt: TGTGCCAGCAGCCCCTGGTCGTCGTTGGAGACCCAGTACTTC
v_gene: TRBV5-1; abundance: -; j_gene: TRBJ2-1; d_gene: TRBD2; CDR3aa: CASSQKVQGAGTRNEQFF; CDR3nt: TGCGCCAGCAGCCAGAAGGTTCAGGGAGCGGGAACTAGGAATGAGCAGTTCTTC
v_gene: TRBV7-3; abundance: few; j_gene: TRBJ2-3; d_gene: TRBD2; CDR3aa: CASSYGLAGGRDTQYF; CDR3nt: TGTGCCAGCAGCTACGGACTAGCGGGGGGGAGAGATACGCAGTATTTT
v_gene: TRBV7-8; abundance: -; j_gene: TRBJ2-1; d_gene: -; CDR3aa: CASSPGGVGNEQFF; CDR3nt: TGTGCCAGCAGCCCGGGTGGGGTAGGCAATGAGCAGTTCTTC
v_gene: TRBV5-1; abundance: -; j_gene: TRBJ2-3; d_gene: TRBD2; CDR3aa: CASSNPLANTGTQYF; CDR3nt: TGCGCCAGCAGCAATCCACTAGCGAACACAGGTACGCAGTATTTT
v_gene: TRBV3-1; abundance: many; j_gene: TRBJ2-3; d_gene: -; CDR3aa: CASSQDVDTQYF; CDR3nt: TGTGCCAGCAGCCAAGATGTAGATACGCAGTATTTT
v_gene: TRBV5-1; abundance: -; j_gene: TRBJ2-5; d_gene: TRBD1; CDR3aa: CASSLESWGTGFEETQYF; CDR3nt: TGCGCCAGCAGCTTGGAGTCGTGGGGGACAGGTTTTGAGGAGACCCAGTACTTC
v_gene: TRBV20-1; abundance: -; j_gene: TRBJ2-3; d_gene: TRBD2; CDR3aa: CSALAGATQYF; CDR3nt: TGCAGTGCCCTAGCGGGGGCCACGCAGTATTTT
v_gene: TRBV15; abundance: -; j_gene: TRBJ1-2; d_gene: -; CDR3aa: CATSNPPGMNYGYTF; CDR3nt: TGTGCCACCAGCAACCCCCCGGGAATGAATTATGGCTACACCTTC
v_gene: TRBV5-1; abundance: -; j_gene: TRBJ1-4; d_gene: TRBD1; CDR3aa: CASSRGQGALWEKLFF; CDR3nt: TGCGCCAGCAGCAGGGGACAGGGGGCTTTGTGGGAAAAACTGTTTTTT
v_gene: TRBV6-2/TRBV6-3; abundance: few; j_gene: TRBJ2-1; d_gene: -; CDR3aa: CASSSPLGYNEQFF; CDR3nt: TGTGCCAGCAGTTCGCCCCTAGGTTACAATGAGCAGTTCTTC
v_gene: TRBV7-2; abundance: -; j_gene: TRBJ2-3; d_gene: -; CDR3aa: CASSLVSGLYSSTDTQYF; CDR3nt: TGTGCCAGCAGCTTAGTATCCGGACTATACTCTAGCACAGATACGCAGTATTTT
v_gene: TRBV20-1; abundance: few; j_gene: TRBJ1-2; d_gene: TRBD1; CDR3aa: CSAQDRVNNYGYTF; CDR3nt: TGCAGTGCTCAGGACAGGGTGAATAACTATGGCTACACCTTC
v_gene: TRBV2; abundance: many; j_gene: TRBJ2-1; d_gene: TRBD2; CDR3aa: CASESSGGGREQFF; CDR3nt: TGTGCCAGCGAGAGCAGCGGGGGGGGACGGGAGCAGTTCTTC
v_gene: TRBV12-3/TRBV12-4; abundance: few; j_gene: TRBJ2-7; d_gene: -; CDR3aa: CASTRMGGQKYEQYF; CDR3nt: TGTGCCAGCACTCGAATGGGTGGACAGAAATACGAGCAGTACTTC
v_gene: TRBV7-2; abundance: few; j_gene: TRBJ1-2; d_gene: TRBD1; CDR3aa: CASSLRTGKNGYTF; CDR3nt: TGTGCCAGCAGCCTTCGGACAGGGAAGAATGGCTACACCTTC